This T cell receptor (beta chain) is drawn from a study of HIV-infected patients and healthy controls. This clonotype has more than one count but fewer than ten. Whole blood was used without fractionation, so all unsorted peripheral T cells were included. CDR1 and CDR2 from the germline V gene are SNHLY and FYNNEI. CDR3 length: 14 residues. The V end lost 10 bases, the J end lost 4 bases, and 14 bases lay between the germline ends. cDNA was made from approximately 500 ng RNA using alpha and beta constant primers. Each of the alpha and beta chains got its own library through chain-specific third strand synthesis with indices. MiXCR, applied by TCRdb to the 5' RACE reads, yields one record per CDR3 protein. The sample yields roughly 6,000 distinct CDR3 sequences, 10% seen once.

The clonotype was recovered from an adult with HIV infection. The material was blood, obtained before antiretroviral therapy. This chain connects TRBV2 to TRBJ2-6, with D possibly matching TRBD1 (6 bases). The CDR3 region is CATMRGSGANVLTF. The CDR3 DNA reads TGTGCCACCATGAGGGGGTCAGGGGCCAACGTCCTGACTTTC.